The clone carrying this TCR beta chain has only one observation. The sample originates from a study of blood T cell repertoires in COVID-19. The V end lost 3 bases, the J end lost 9 bases, and 23 bases lay between the germline ends. This CDR3 is built from 16 residues. Germline loops: CDR1 DFQATT, CDR2 SNEGSKA (reference sequence). This table comes from immunoSEQ multiplex PCR, and its TCRdb copy is limited to in-frame clones, with some not included. The data show some 250,000 clones, more than 70% seen once. The rearrangement links TRBV20-1 to TRBJ2-2; D unresolved. This TCR was sampled from an elderly man with acute or convalescent COVID-19. The source material was peripheral blood. The CDR3 region has the DNA TGCAGTGCTAGTTCGTCCTTCACATCCACATCGAGGGAGCTGTTTTTT. Protein: CSASSSFTSTSRELFF.